This passage covers 18 T cell receptor beta chains from one sample sequenced in a study of graft-versus-host responses after intestinal transplantation. Profiling relied on immunoSEQ multiplex PCR, and the TCRdb table lists in-frame clones only, not all of them. This repertoire shows 75,000 to 100,000 clones, about 94% found once; its top ten account for around 0.17%. No antigens are known for them. The material was unstimulated CD4+ T cells sorted from spleen or lymph node cells, obtained before intestinal transplant. These receptors came from a human donor who received an intestinal transplant.

The V gene is TRBV4-3, the J gene TRBJ2-7; 7 bases align to TRBD1. The germline V gene encodes CDR1 LGHNA and CDR2 YSLEER. The V and J ends lost 0 bases and 2 bases, in that order; junction bases with no gene match: 4. The CDR3 is 15 residues long. In DNA form, the CDR3 reads TGCGCCAGCAGCCAAGATAGGGGACAGCCCTACGAGCAGTACTTC. It yields the protein CASSQDRGQPYEQYF.

This sequence joins TRBV7-8 and TRBJ2-7; 8 bases are a match to TRBD1. V was clipped by 0 bases and J by 0 bases; unmatched bases: 13. In germline, CDR1 is SGHVS, CDR2 FQNEAQ. The CDR3 has 19 amino acids. The DNA of the CDR3 is TGTGCCAGCAGCTTAGCGTGGACAGGGTTGAGGACCCTCTCCTACGAGCAGTACTTC. It encodes CASSLAWTGLRTLSYEQYF. The entire variable domain, with the rest obtained from reference TRBV7-8 and TRBJ2-7, is as follows: GAGVSQSPRYKVAKRGQDVALRCDPISGHVSLFWYQQALGQGPEFLTYFQNEAQLDKSGLPSDRFFAERPEGSVSTLKIQRTQQEDSAVYLCASSLAWTGLRTLSYEQYFGPGTRLTVT.

The rearrangement links TRBV19 to TRBJ1-4; D is possibly TRBD1 (6 bases). This CDR3 comprises 15 residues. V was clipped by 5 bases and J by 5 bases, with 15 bases between them. Germline assignment: CDR1 LNHDA and CDR2 SQIVND (reference sequence). The CDR3 sequence is CASSARQGNNEKLFF. The CDR3, as DNA: TGTGCCAGTAGTGCACGCCAGGGGAACAATGAAAAACTGTTTTTT.

This chain joins TRBV4-3 and TRBJ1-3, with TRBD1 as a possible D gene (5 bases). The CDR3 spans 14 residues. Trimming removed 0 bases at V and 10 bases at J, with 13 bases between. Germline V lookup: CDR1 LGHNA, CDR2 YSLEER. The CDR3 sequence: CASSQEGLGETIYF. The CDR3 DNA reads TGCGCCAGCAGCCAAGAGGGACTAGGAGAGACCATATATTTT.

The chain employs TRBV6-6 and TRBJ2-1; 10 bases line up with TRBD2. The CDR3 runs 13 residues. Trimming at V came to 7 bases and at J to 8 bases, leaving 5 bases not matched to a gene. CDR1 and CDR2 (germline): MNHNY, SVGAGI (reference sequence). CDR3 sequence (DNA): TGTGCCAGCAACCCTAGCGGGAGACATGAGCAGTTCTTC. It is translated as CASNPSGRHEQFF.

The chain joins TRBV5-5 to TRBJ1-1; D call uncertain. Germline V lookup: CDR1 SGHKS, CDR2 YYEKEE (reference sequence). Between the trimmed V and J ends, which lost 1 base and 7 bases, there was a span of 5 bases. CDR3 length equals 11 residues. CDR3 residues: CASSLSIEAFF. CDR3 nucleotide sequence: TGTGCCAGCAGCTTGTCCATTGAAGCTTTCTTT.

This clone was seen once. The V call is TRBV5-1, the J call TRBJ2-3; 11 nucleotides line up with TRBD2. Per germline, CDR1 SGHRS and CDR2 YFSETQ. The CDR3 is 14 amino acids. V shed 2 bases, J shed 4 bases, and the junction held 0 bases outside the gene matches. CDR3 residues: CASSLLAGADTQYF. CDR3 coding DNA: TGCGCCAGCAGCTTACTAGCGGGAGCAGATACGCAGTATTTT.

V gene TRBV5-1 combines with J gene TRBJ2-4, with 8 positions matching TRBD2. Per germline, CDR1 SGHRS and CDR2 YFSETQ. V trimming: 3 bases; J trimming: 3 bases; junction bases outside the gene matches: 17. CDR3 length equals 19 residues. CDR3 nucleotides: TGCGCCAGCAGCTCCACAGCGGGGGTGGGGATGATAAGCAAAAACATTCAGTACTTC. Its translation is CASSSTAGVGMISKNIQYF.

The chain uses TRBV6-6 and TRBJ1-1; possibly TRBD1 for D (5 bases). This CDR3 is 12 amino acids long. V dropped 0 bases and J dropped 10 bases, with 9 bases sitting between them. Germline loops: CDR1 MNHNY, CDR2 SVGAGI (reference sequence). The CDR3 nucleotides read TGTGCCAGCAGTTACTCGCAGGGCGGAGCTTTCTTT. Its protein is CASSYSQGGAFF.

The chain links TRBV15 to TRBJ2-2, with 7 bases matching TRBD1. From germline, CDR1 is LNHNV and CDR2 YYDKDF (reference sequence). The length of the CDR3 is 14 residues. Trimming removed 5 bases from V and 5 bases from J; junction bases left unmatched: 5. This chain's CDR3 is CATSQQGKTGELFF. The CDR3 DNA follows: TGTGCCACCAGCCAACAGGGGAAGACCGGGGAGCTGTTTTTT. Complete variable domain (other parts from reference TRBV15 and TRBJ2-2): DAMVIQNPRYQVTQFGKPVTLSCSQTLNHNVMYWYQQKSSQAPKLLFHYYDKDFNNEADTPDNFQSRRPNTSFCFLDIRSPGLGDTAMYLCATSQQGKTGELFFGEGSRLTVL.

Written as DNA, the CDR3 is TGTGCCAGCAGTTACCAGGGTTCCTATAATTCACCCCTCCACTTT. Its protein is CASSYQGSYNSPLHF. This chain links TRBV27 with TRBJ1-6; possible D gene TRBD1, 5 bases. With 4 bases removed from V and 1 base from J, the gap between germline ends came to 8 bases. CDR1 and CDR2 (germline): MNHEY, SMNVEV (reference sequence). CDR3 length: 15 residues.

V and J are TRBV28 and TRBJ1-6; 7 bases are shared with TRBD1. Germline V gene lookup returns CDR1 MDHEN and CDR2 SYDVKM. This CDR3 contains 16 residues. The J segment lost 5 bases and the V segment lost 2 bases, leaving 6 bases of the junction unmatched. The CDR3 DNA is TGTGCCAGCAGTTTAACAGGGGAACGAAATAATTCACCCCTCCACTTT. This encodes CASSLTGERNNSPLHF. Full variable domain (missing parts from reference TRBV28 and TRBJ1-6): DVKVTQSSRYLVKRTGEKVFLECVQDMDHENMFWYRQDPGLGLRLIYFSYDVKMKEKGDIPEGYSVSREKKERFSLILESASTNQTSMYLCASSLTGERNNSPLHFGNGTRLTVT.

The CDR3 here is CASRGYAGTPGAGELFF. CDR3 nucleotide sequence: TGCGCCAGCCGCGGATACGCCGGGACACCGGGCGCCGGGGAGCTGTTTTTT. This chain connects TRBV5-1 to TRBJ2-2; possibly TRBD1 for D (6 bases). This CDR3 has 17 residues. Per the germline V gene, CDR1 is SGHRS and CDR2 is YFSETQ. Trimming shortened V by 7 bases and J by 6 bases, and 25 bases separated the two germline ends. Full variable domain (outside the CDR3, taken from reference TRBV5-1 and TRBJ2-2): KAGVTQTPRYLIKTRGQQVTLSCSPISGHRSVSWYQQTPGQGLQFLFEYFSETQRNKGNFPGRFSGRQFSNSRSEMNVSTLELGDSALYLCASRGYAGTPGAGELFFGEGSRLTVL.

V gene TRBV11-3 combines with J gene TRBJ1-4; tentative D call: TRBD1 (6 bases). V was clipped by 5 bases and J by 11 bases, with 12 bases between them. The CDR3 sequence is 12 residues long. Germline assignment: CDR1 SGHNT and CDR2 YENEEA. Here the CDR3 reads CASSEQGAKLFF. DNA for the CDR3: TGTGCCAGCAGCGAACAGGGTGCCAAACTGTTTTTT.

The genes are TRBV16 and TRBJ1-2; TRBD1 is a possible D gene (5 bases). The CDR3 runs 13 residues. V was shortened by 4 bases and J by 8 bases, with 14 bases between the two germline ends. CDR1 is KGHSY, CDR2 FQNENV, per germline. The CDR3 DNA sequence: TGTGCCAGCAGCCGAAGGGGATCCGGGGGCTACACCTTC. It is translated as CASSRRGSGGYTF.

With regard to this clone: The sample contains more than one DNA sequence encoding this CDR3. This chain connects TRBV28 to TRBJ1-6, with a possible D match to TRBD1 (5 bases). V was clipped by 3 bases and J by 7 bases, with 10 bases between them. Germline loops: CDR1 MDHEN, CDR2 SYDVKM. This CDR3 is built from 14 residues. The CDR3 here is CASSLARANSPLHF. Here the CDR3 DNA reads TGTGCCAGCAGTTTGGCCAGGGCGAATTCACCCCTCCACTTT.

The CDR3 DNA sequence: TGTGCCAGTAGTGCCCTACTAGCAAACACAAACAATGAGCAGTTCTTC. Its protein product is CASSALLANTNNEQFF. The rearrangement links TRBV19 to TRBJ2-1; D perhaps matches TRBD2 (6 bases). The V end lost 5 bases, the J end lost 5 bases, and 19 bases lay between the germline ends. CDR3 length: 16 amino acids. The V gene's germline CDR1 is LNHDA and CDR2 SQIVND (reference sequence). The complete variable domain, with remaining parts taken from reference TRBV19 and TRBJ2-1, reads DGGITQSPKYLFRKEGQNVTLSCEQNLNHDAMYWYRQDPGQGLRLIYYSQIVNDFQKGDIAEGYSVSREKKESFPLTVTSAQKNPTAFYLCASSALLANTNNEQFFGPGTRLTVL.

This sequence joins TRBV9 and TRBJ2-7; 15 bases fit TRBD2. The V gene end was trimmed by 4 bases and the J gene end by 2 bases; junction bases not matched to a gene: 10. The CDR3 extends over 18 amino acids. CDR1 and CDR2 from the germline V gene are SGDLS and YYNGEE. The CDR3 DNA sequence: TGTGCCAGCAGCCCGTGGCCGGGACTAGCGGGGGGCACCTACGAGCAGTACTTC. Protein: CASSPWPGLAGGTYEQYF.